The 22 T cell receptor beta chains given below trace back to one sample, sequenced in a study of blood T cell repertoires in COVID-19. Profiling relied on immunoSEQ multiplex PCR, and the TCRdb table lists in-frame clones only, not all of them. The sample includes approximately 300,000 clones, just over 85% of them seen just once. The specimen sequenced was PBMCs or T cells enriched from blood (not recorded which). The receptors come from a man aged 25-40 years who had recovered from COVID-19.

By proportion, this clone is medium-sized. The rearrangement joins TRBV4-2 to TRBJ2-1; a possible D gene is TRBD2 (5 bases). The V end was cut by 4 bases, the J end by 6 bases, with 7 bases between. The CDR3 totals 12 residues. Germline V CDR1 and CDR2: LGHNA, YNFKEQ. The DNA for the CDR3 is TGTGCCAGCAGCCTGGGGAGCAATGAGCAGTTCTTC. Protein sequence: CASSLGSNEQFF.

The rearrangement links TRBV19 to TRBJ1-2; TRBD1 matches 7 bases. Trimming at V came to 7 bases and at J to 8 bases, leaving 7 bases not matched to a gene. The CDR3 totals 12 residues. Germline CDR1 is LNHDA and CDR2 is SQIVND (reference sequence). The CDR3 DNA reads as TGTGCCAGTAAAATTCACAGGGGCGGCTACACCTTC. Its protein product is CASKIHRGGYTF.

V usage is TRBV10-1 and J usage is TRBJ2-5, with D perhaps matching TRBD2 (6 bases). V was pared by 4 bases and J by 7 bases, with 10 bases between. The CDR3 length is 12 residues. Germline values: CDR1 WNHNN, CDR2 SYGVQD (reference sequence). CDR3 nucleotide sequence: TGCGCCAGCAGTGCTATCGGGGGGACCCAGTACTTC. Translation gives CASSAIGGTQYF.

The chain has TRBV10-3 and TRBJ2-3, with TRBD1 identical over 11 bases. CDR3 size: 16 residues. Germline trimming cut 4 bases from V and 3 bases from J; bases unmatched to any gene: 6. CDR1 and CDR2 (germline): ENHRY, SYGVKD. CDR3 nucleotides: TGTGCCATCAGTGGGAGGACAGGGGGCTGGACAGATACGCAGTATTTT. This codes for CAISGRTGGWTDTQYF.

This CDR3 reads CASNPGRGEYNEQFF. The CDR3, as DNA: TGTGCCAGCAACCCTGGGCGGGGGGAATACAATGAGCAGTTCTTC. The J gene is TRBJ2-1, the V gene TRBV11-2; 8 nucleotides line up with TRBD2. V was pared by 7 bases and J by 4 bases, with 9 bases of the junction left unmatched. The CDR3 runs to 15 residues. Germline V gene data show CDR1 as SGHAT and CDR2 as FQNNGV.

This clone was detected only once. The chain is built from TRBV29-1 and TRBJ2-7; 13 nucleotides agree with TRBD2. Germline V gene lookup returns CDR1 SQVTM and CDR2 ANQGSEA. V shed 7 bases, J shed 2 bases, and the junction held 8 bases outside the gene matches. The CDR3 is made up of 15 amino acids. The CDR3 region has the DNA TGCAGCGCGTTGGGACTAGCGGGACCCCCCTACGAGCAGTACTTC. Translation: CSALGLAGPPYEQYF.

This chain uses TRBV19 with TRBJ1-5, with D unresolved. Trimming shortened V by 5 bases and J by 6 bases, and 14 bases separated the two germline ends. The CDR3 runs to 14 residues. Germline-derived CDR1 and CDR2 are LNHDA and SQIVND (reference sequence). CDR3 in DNA: TGTGCCAGTAGTGCGGCGGCCTCCGCTCAGCCCCAGCATTTT. Protein sequence: CASSAAASAQPQHF.

In DNA form, the CDR3 reads TGTGCAAGTCGCGCGGGACAGGGCCGCTATGGCTACACCTTC. It codes for CASRAGQGRYGYTF. J is TRBJ1-2 and V is TRBV12-2; the listed D gene, TRBD1, was not tested against the DNA. TRBV12-2 is a listed pseudogene. The CDR3 is made up of 14 amino acids.

The V call is TRBV29-1, the J call TRBJ2-7; D might be TRBD1 (6 bases). Germline CDR1 and CDR2: SQVTM and ANQGSEA. The CDR3 loop spans 14 amino acids. The germline V and J ends were trimmed by 5 bases and 6 bases, with 20 bases remaining between them. For the CDR3, the DNA is TGCAGCGTTTTTACAGGGAGCACTGTGGGCGAGCAGTACTTC. It translates to CSVFTGSTVGEQYF.

The chain uses TRBV11-3 and TRBJ2-5; 9 bases align to TRBD1. This CDR3 spans 15 amino acids. V gave up 5 bases and J gave up 5 bases; unmatched junction bases: 9. CDR1 SGHNT and CDR2 YENEEA come from the germline V gene. The CDR3: CASSPRTGVRETQYF. CDR3 bases: TGTGCCAGCAGCCCACGGACAGGGGTGAGGGAGACCCAGTACTTC.

The J gene is TRBJ1-2, the V gene TRBV28; weak D call: TRBD1 (6 bases). Germline V gene sequence: CDR1 MDHEN, CDR2 SYDVKM. The CDR3 sequence is 14 residues long. The CDR3 sequence: CAALQGPTNYGYTF. In DNA form, the CDR3 reads TGTGCTGCCCTGCAGGGGCCCACTAACTATGGCTACACCTTC.

This clone appeared a single time. The CDR3: CASRTTGKTGELFF. Here the CDR3 DNA reads TGTGCCAGCAGAACGACAGGGAAAACCGGGGAGCTGTTTTTT. The gene calls are TRBV6-5 and TRBJ2-2, with 7 positions matching TRBD1. The junction had 6 bases not matched to a gene; V was cut back by 6 bases and J by 5 bases. CDR1 is MNHEY, CDR2 SVGAGI, per germline. This CDR3 has 14 amino acids.

This sequence joins TRBV4-1 and TRBJ2-7, with D possibly TRBD1 on 5 matching bases. CDR1 is MGHRA and CDR2 is YSYEKL in the germline V gene. Trimming pared 4 bases from V and 1 base from J, leaving 8 bases between. The CDR3 has 13 residues. CDR3 bases: TGCGCCAGCAGCCCGACAGAGTCCTACGAGCAGTACTTC. This encodes CASSPTESYEQYF.

This sequence joins TRBV10-1 and TRBJ1-1, with D perhaps TRBD1 (5 bases). The germline CDR1 and CDR2 sequences are WNHNN and SYGVQD (reference sequence). V was clipped by 6 bases and J by 2 bases, with 13 bases between them. This CDR3 region has 14 residues. The CDR3 DNA is TGCGCCAGCAGGGCTGGCAGGGCTAACACTGAAGCTTTCTTT. Protein product: CASRAGRANTEAFF.

The chain couples TRBV4-1 to TRBJ2-7; TRBD2 is a possible D gene (5 bases). Germline CDR1 MGHRA, CDR2 YSYEKL. CDR3 length: 15 amino acids. V dropped 4 bases and J dropped 6 bases, with 19 bases sitting between them. CDR3: CASSPTPVSGGEQYF. In DNA, the CDR3 is TGCGCCAGCAGCCCAACCCCAGTTTCAGGAGGCGAGCAGTACTTC.

This chain uses TRBV6-1 with TRBJ1-2; tentative D call: TRBD1 (6 bases). There are 15 residues in the CDR3. The V end lost 1 base, the J end lost 0 bases, and 9 bases lay between the germline ends. CDR1 is MNHNS, CDR2 SASEGT, per germline. The CDR3 DNA follows: TGTGCCAGCAGTGAAGGAACAGGGCCTAACTATGGCTACACCTTC. It is translated as CASSEGTGPNYGYTF.

The gene calls are TRBV11-2 and TRBJ2-2; TRBD1 agrees at 8 bases. V lost 1 base, J lost 2 bases, and 6 bases stayed unmatched. There are 17 residues in the CDR3. The germline CDR1 and CDR2 sequences are SGHAT and FQNNGV. CDR3: CASSLGIPGGNTGELFF. DNA for the CDR3: TGTGCCAGCAGCTTAGGTATTCCAGGGGGCAACACCGGGGAGCTGTTTTTT.

The gene calls are TRBV14 and TRBJ2-1; D might be TRBD1 (8 bases). The V gene lost 5 bases and the J gene lost 6 bases, with 17 bases spanning the gap. The CDR3 covers 15 residues. Germline CDR1 is SGHDN and CDR2 is FVKESK. The CDR3 loop reads CASSSQGGIGNEQFF. The CDR3 nucleotides are TGTGCCAGCAGCTCACAGGGGGGGATTGGCAATGAGCAGTTCTTC.

This clone appeared once. This sequence joins TRBV4-1 and TRBJ2-3; TRBD2 aligns across 8 bases. The CDR3 extends over 17 amino acids. Germline values: CDR1 MGHRA, CDR2 YSYEKL. Trimming at V came to 0 bases and at J to 2 bases, leaving 7 bases not matched to a gene. CDR3 DNA: TGCGCCAGCAGCCAAGATCCCCCGGGAGGGGACACAGATACGCAGTATTTT. Protein sequence: CASSQDPPGGDTDTQYF.

The rearrangement links TRBV30 to TRBJ2-7; D is uncertain. CDR1 is GTSNPN, CDR2 SVGIG, per germline (reference sequence). The CDR3 runs to 11 residues. Trimming cost V 0 bases and J 6 bases, with 6 bases left between them. The CDR3 coding sequence is TGTGCCTGGAGTGTACTCCGCGAGCAGTACTTC. Protein: CAWSVLREQYF.

V usage is TRBV4-1 and J usage is TRBJ2-5, with TRBD2 matching over 9 bases. The CDR3 runs to 15 residues. Germline V gives CDR1 MGHRA, CDR2 YSYEKL. V trimming: 4 bases; J trimming: 5 bases; junction bases outside the gene matches: 8. The CDR3 sequence is CASSPGGLAPETQYF. CDR3 in DNA: TGCGCCAGCAGCCCAGGGGGACTAGCCCCGGAGACCCAGTACTTC.

The chain employs TRBV7-9 and TRBJ1-2, with 10 bases lining up with TRBD1. CDR3 length: 14 residues. With 5 bases clipped from V and 6 bases from J, the junction kept 6 bases outside the gene matches. CDR1 is SEHNR, CDR2 FQNEAQ, per germline (reference sequence). For the CDR3, the DNA is TGTGCCAGCAGCCGCGCCGGGACAGGGGATGGCTACACCTTC. Protein sequence: CASSRAGTGDGYTF.